The clone carrying this T cell receptor (beta chain) was observed many times. Its antigen is undetermined. This record comes from a study of T-cell reconstitution after alpha-beta-depleted transplantation in children. Trimming left V 2 bases short and J 5 bases short, with 16 bases between. This CDR3 spans 15 amino acids. Germline V CDR1 and CDR2: SNHLY, FYNNEI. Study-level findings and limits: Where alpha-beta T cells came from about two months after transplant was reportedly several hundred expanded graft clones.

Unique molecular identifiers featured in how the TCRbeta library was prepared. TCRdb called the PCR reads again in MiXCR, with one record for every CDR3 protein. Here the sample spans approximately 70,000 distinct CDR3 sequences, 4.9% being singletons. The specimen was PBMCs, mostly from graft donor cells, collected 180 days after TCRalphabeta/CD19-depleted stem cell transplant. The receptor was isolated from a boy under two years old who had a stem cell transplant for acute myeloid leukemia, so the T cells may come from the graft donor. This chain joins TRBV2 and TRBJ2-7; D is possibly TRBD1 or TRBD2 (5 bases each). The CDR3 here is CASSERVQGVNEQYF. Here the CDR3 DNA reads TGTGCCAGCAGTGAAAGGGTCCAGGGAGTGAACGAGCAGTACTTC.